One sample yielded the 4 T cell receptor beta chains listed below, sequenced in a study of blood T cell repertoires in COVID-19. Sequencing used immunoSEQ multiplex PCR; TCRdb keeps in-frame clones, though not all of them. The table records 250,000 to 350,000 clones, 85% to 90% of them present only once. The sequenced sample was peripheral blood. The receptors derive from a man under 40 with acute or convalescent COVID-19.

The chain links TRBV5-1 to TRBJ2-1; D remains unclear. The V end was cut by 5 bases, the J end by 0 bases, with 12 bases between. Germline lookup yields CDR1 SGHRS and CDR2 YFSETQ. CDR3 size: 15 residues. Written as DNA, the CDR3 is TGCGCCAGCAGATCGATCCTGAGCTCCTACAATGAGCAGTTCTTC. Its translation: CASRSILSSYNEQFF.

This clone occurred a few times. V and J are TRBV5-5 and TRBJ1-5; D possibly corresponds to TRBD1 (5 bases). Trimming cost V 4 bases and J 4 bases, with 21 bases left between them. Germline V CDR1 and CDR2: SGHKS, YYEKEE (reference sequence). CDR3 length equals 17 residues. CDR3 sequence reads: CASSPRIGVELNQPQHF. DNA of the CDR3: TGTGCCAGCAGCCCTCGCATAGGGGTAGAGCTGAATCAGCCCCAGCATTTT.

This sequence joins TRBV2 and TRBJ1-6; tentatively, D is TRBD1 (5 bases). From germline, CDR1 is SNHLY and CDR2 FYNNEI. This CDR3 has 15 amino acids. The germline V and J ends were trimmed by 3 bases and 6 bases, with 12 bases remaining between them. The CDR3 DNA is TGTGCCAGCAGTGAGGAGAGACAGCTTAATTCACCCCTCCACTTT. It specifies CASSEERQLNSPLHF.

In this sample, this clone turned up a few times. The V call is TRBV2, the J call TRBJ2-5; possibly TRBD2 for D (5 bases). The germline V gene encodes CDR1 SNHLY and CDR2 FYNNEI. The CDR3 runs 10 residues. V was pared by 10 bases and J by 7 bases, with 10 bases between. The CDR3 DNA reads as TGTGCCACTCAAGGGAGGACCCAGTACTTC. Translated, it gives CATQGRTQYF.